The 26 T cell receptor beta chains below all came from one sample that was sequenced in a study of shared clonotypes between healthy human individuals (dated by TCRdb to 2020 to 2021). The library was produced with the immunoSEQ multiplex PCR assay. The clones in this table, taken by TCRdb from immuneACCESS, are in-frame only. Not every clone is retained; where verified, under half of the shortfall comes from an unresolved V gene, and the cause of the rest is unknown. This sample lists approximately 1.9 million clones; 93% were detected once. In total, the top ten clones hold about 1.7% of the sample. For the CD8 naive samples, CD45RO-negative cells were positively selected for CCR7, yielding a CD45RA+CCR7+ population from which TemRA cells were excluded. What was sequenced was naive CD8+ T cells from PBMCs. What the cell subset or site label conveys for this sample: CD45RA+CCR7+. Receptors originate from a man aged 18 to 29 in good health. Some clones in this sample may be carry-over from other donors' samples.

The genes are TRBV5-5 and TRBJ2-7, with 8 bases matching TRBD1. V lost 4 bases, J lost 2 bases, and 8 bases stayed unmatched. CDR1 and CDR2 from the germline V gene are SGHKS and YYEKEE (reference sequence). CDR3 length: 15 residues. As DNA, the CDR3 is TGTGCCAGCAGCCTTCGGGGACAGGCCCCCTACGAGCAGTACTTC. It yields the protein CASSLRGQAPYEQYF.

The CDR3 reads CASSSMGGLLNEQFF. The CDR3 bases are TGTGCCAGCAGCTCCATGGGAGGTTTATTGAATGAGCAGTTCTTC. V usage is TRBV7-2 and J usage is TRBJ2-1; D might be TRBD2 (6 bases). Deletions cut 4 bases from V and 7 bases from J, with 17 bases between. The CDR3 spans 15 residues. Germline CDR1 is SGHTA and CDR2 is FQGNSA.

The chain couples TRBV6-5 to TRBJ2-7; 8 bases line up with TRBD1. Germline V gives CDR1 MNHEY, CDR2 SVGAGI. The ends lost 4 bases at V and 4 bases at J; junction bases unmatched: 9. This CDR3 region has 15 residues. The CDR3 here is CASSLLAGGEYEQYF. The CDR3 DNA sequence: TGTGCCAGCAGTTTGTTGGCAGGGGGCGAGTACGAGCAGTACTTC.

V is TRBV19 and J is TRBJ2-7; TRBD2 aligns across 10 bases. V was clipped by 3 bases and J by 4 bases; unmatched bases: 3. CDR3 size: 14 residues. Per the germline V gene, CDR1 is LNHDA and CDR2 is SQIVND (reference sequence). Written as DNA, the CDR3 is TGTGCCAGTAGTATCCAACTAGCGGGGTACGAGCAGTACTTC. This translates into CASSIQLAGYEQYF.

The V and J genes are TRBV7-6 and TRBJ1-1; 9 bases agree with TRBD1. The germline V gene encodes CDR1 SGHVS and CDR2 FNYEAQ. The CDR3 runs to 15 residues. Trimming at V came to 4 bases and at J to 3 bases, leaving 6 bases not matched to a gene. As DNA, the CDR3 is TGTGCCAGCAGCTCAGAGGGACAGGGCCACACTGAAGCTTTCTTT. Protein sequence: CASSSEGQGHTEAFF.

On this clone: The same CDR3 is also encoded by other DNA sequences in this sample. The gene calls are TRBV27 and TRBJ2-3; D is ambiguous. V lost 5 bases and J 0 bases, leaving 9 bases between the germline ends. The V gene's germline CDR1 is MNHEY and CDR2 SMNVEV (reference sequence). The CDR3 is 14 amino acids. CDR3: CASSPRASTDTQYF. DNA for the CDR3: TGTGCCAGCAGTCCCCGGGCCAGCACAGATACGCAGTATTTT.

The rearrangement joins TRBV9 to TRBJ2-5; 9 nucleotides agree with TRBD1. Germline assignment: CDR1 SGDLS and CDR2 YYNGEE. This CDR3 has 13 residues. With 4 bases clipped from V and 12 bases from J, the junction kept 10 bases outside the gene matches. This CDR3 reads CASSTLPGQGEYF. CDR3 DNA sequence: TGTGCCAGCAGCACTTTACCGGGACAGGGCGAGTACTTC.

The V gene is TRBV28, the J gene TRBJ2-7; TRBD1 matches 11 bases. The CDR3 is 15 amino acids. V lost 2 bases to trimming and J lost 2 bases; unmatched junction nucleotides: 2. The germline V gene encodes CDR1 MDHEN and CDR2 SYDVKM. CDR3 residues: CASSLGDRGTYEQYF. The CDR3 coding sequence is TGTGCCAGCAGTTTAGGGGACAGGGGGACCTACGAGCAGTACTTC.

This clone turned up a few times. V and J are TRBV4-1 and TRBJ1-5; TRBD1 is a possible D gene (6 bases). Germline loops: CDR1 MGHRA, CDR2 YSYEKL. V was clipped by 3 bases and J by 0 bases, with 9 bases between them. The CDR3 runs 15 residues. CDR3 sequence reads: CASSHGQYSNQPQHF. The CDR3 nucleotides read TGCGCCAGCAGCCACGGACAGTATAGCAATCAGCCCCAGCATTTT.

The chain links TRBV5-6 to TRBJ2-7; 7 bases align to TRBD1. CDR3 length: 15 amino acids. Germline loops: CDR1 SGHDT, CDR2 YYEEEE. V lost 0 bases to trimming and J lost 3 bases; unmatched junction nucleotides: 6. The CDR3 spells CASSLAGGGIYEQYF. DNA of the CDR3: TGTGCCAGCAGCTTGGCAGGGGGTGGTATCTACGAGCAGTACTTC.

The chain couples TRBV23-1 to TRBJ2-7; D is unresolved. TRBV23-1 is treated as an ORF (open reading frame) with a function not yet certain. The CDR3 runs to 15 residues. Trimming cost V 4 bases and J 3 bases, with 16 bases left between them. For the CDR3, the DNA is TGCGCCAGCAGTCGGAGCAGTGGCAGTCTCTACGAGCAGTACTTC. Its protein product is CASSRSSGSLYEQYF.

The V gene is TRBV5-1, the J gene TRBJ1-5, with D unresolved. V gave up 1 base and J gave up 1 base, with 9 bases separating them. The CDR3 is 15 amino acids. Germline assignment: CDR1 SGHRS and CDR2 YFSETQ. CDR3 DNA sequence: TGCGCCAGCAGCTTGCGGGGTGGAAGCAATCAGCCCCAGCATTTT. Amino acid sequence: CASSLRGGSNQPQHF. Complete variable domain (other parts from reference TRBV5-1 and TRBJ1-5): KAGVTQTPRYLIKTRGQQVTLSCSPISGHRSVSWYQQTPGQGLQFLFEYFSETQRNKGNFPGRFSGRQFSNSRSEMNVSTLELGDSALYLCASSLRGGSNQPQHFGDGTRLSIL.

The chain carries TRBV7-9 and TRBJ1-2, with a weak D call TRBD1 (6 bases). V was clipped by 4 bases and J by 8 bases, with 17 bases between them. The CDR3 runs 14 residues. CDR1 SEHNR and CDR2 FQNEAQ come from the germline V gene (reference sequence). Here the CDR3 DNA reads TGTGCCAGCAGCTCCGCATACAGGGAGGAAGGCTACACCTTC. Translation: CASSSAYREEGYTF.

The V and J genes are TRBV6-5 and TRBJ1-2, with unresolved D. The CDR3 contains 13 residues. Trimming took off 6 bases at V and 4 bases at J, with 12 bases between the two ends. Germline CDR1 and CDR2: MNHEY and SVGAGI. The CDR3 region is CASRSGPFYGYTF. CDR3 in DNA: TGTGCCAGCAGATCCGGGCCCTTCTATGGCTACACCTTC.

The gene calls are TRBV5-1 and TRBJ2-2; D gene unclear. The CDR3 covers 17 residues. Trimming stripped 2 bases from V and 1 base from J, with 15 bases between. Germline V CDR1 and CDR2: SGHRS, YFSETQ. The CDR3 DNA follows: TGCGCCAGCAGCTTTGACCGTGTCGGACGGAACACCGGGGAGCTGTTTTTT. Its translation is CASSFDRVGRNTGELFF. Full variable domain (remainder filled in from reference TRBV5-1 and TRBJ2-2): KAGVTQTPRYLIKTRGQQVTLSCSPISGHRSVSWYQQTPGQGLQFLFEYFSETQRNKGNFPGRFSGRQFSNSRSEMNVSTLELGDSALYLCASSFDRVGRNTGELFFGEGSRLTVL.

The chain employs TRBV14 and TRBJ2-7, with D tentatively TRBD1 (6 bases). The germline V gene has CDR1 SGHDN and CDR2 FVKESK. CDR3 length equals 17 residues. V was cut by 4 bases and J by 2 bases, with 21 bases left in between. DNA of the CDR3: TGTGCCAGCAGCCCACGGGCAGGACAGACCCTACCCTACGAGCAGTACTTC. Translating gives CASSPRAGQTLPYEQYF.

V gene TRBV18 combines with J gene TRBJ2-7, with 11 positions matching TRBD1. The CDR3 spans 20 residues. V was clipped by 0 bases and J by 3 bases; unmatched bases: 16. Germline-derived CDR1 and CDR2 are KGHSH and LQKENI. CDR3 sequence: CASSPPGVTGTGTGGYEQYF. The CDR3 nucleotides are TGTGCCAGCTCACCACCTGGGGTTACTGGCACCGGGACAGGGGGCTACGAGCAGTACTTC.

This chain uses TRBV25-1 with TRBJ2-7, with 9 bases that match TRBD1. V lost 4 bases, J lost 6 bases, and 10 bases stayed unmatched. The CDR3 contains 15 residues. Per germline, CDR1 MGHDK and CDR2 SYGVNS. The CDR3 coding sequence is TGTGCCAGCAGTGGGGACCGGGACAGGGATGGCGAGCAGTACTTC. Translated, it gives CASSGDRDRDGEQYF.

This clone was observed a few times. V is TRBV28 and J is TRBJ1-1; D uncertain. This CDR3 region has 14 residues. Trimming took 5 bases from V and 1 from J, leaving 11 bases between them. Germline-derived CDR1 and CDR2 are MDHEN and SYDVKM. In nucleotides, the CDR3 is TGTGCCAGCAGTATCATCCTGGAGAACACTGAAGCTTTCTTT. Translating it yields CASSIILENTEAFF. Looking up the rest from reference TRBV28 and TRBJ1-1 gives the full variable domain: DVKVTQSSRYLVKRTGEKVFLECVQDMDHENMFWYRQDPGLGLRLIYFSYDVKMKEKGDIPEGYSVSREKKERFSLILESASTNQTSMYLCASSIILENTEAFFGQGTRLTVV.

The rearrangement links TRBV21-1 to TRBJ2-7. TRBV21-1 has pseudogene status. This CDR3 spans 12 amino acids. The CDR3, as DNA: TGTGCCAGCAGCGCCCGGGCCCCGCTACAAACCTTC. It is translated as CASSARAPLQTF.

CDR3 nucleotides: TGTGCCAGCAGTGGGGGACTTTACAGGGAGACCCAGTACTTC. Its translation: CASSGGLYRETQYF. This chain joins TRBV27 and TRBJ2-5, with D perhaps matching TRBD2 (6 bases). From germline, CDR1 is MNHEY and CDR2 SMNVEV (reference sequence). Trimming pared 5 bases from V and 5 bases from J, leaving 15 bases between. CDR3 length: 14 amino acids.

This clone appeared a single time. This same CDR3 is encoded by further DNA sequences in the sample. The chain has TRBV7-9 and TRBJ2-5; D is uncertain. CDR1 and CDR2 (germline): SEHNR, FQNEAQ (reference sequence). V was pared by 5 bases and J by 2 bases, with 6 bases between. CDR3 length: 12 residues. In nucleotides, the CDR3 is TGTGCCAGCAGCCCGTTACAAGAGACCCAGTACTTC. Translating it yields CASSPLQETQYF. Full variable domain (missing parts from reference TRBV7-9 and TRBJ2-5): DTGVSQNPRHKITKRGQNVTFRCDPISEHNRLYWYRQTLGQGPEFLTYFQNEAQLEKSRLLSDRFSAERPKGSFSTLEIQRTEQGDSAMYLCASSPLQETQYFGPGTRLLVL.

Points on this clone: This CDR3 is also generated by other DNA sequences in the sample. CDR3 protein: CASSGGGEQYF. Written as DNA, the CDR3 is TGTGCCAGCAGCGGCGGGGGGGAGCAGTACTTC. The chain couples TRBV27 to TRBJ2-7; 8 bases map to TRBD2. The CDR3 runs to 11 residues. Per germline, CDR1 MNHEY and CDR2 SMNVEV (reference sequence). Trimming at V came to 6 bases and at J to 7 bases, leaving 2 bases not matched to a gene.

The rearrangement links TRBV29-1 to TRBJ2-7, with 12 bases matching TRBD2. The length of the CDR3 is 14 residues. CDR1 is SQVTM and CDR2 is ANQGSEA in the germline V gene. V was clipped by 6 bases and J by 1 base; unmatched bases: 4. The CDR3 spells CSVTTSGRSYEQYF. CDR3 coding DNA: TGCAGCGTGACGACTAGCGGGAGATCCTACGAGCAGTACTTC.

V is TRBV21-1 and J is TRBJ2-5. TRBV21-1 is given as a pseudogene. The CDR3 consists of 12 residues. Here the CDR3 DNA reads TGTGCCAGCATATGGGTGGGGGAGACCCAGTACTTC. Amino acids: CASIWVGETQYF.

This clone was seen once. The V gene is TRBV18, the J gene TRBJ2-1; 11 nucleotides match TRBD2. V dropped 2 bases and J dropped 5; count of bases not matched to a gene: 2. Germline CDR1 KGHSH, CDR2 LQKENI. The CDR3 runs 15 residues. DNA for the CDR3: TGTGCCAGCTCACCATCGACTAGCGGGAACAATGAGCAGTTCTTC. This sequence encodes CASSPSTSGNNEQFF.